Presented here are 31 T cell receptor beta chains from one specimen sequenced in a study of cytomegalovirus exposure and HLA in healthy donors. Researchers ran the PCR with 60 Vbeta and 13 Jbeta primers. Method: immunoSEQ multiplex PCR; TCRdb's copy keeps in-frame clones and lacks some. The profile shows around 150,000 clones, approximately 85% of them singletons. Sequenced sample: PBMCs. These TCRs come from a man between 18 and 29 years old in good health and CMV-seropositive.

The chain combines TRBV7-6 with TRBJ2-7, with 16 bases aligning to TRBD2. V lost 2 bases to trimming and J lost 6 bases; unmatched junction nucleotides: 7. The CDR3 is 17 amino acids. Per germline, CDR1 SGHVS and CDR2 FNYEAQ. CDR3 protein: CASSLSGLAGGLAEQYF. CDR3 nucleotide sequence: TGTGCCAGCAGCTTATCGGGACTAGCGGGGGGGCTAGCCGAGCAGTACTTC.

CDR3 in DNA: TGTGCCAGCAGAGACACAGGGACGGCTAACTATGGCTACACCTTC. The encoded protein is CASRDTGTANYGYTF. The chain is built from TRBV2 and TRBJ1-2; maybe TRBD1 (6 bases). Germline CDR1 reads SNHLY; CDR2 reads FYNNEI. The CDR3 totals 15 residues. Deletions cut 6 bases from V and 0 bases from J, with 14 bases between.

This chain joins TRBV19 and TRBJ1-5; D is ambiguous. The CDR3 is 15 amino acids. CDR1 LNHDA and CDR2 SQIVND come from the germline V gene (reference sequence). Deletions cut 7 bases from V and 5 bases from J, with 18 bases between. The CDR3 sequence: CASTTLAGNDQPQHF. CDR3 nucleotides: TGTGCCAGTACCACCCTAGCGGGTAATGATCAGCCCCAGCATTTT.

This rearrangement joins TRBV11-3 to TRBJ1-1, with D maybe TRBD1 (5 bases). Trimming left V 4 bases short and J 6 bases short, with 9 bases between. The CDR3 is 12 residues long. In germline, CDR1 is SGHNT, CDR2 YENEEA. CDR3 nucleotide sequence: TGTGCCAGCAGCTCGCAGGGATCTGAAGCTTTCTTT. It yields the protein CASSSQGSEAFF.

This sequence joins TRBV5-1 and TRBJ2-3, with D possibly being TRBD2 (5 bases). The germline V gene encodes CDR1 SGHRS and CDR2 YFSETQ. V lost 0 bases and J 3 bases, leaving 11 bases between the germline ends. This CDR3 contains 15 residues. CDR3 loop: CASSLALAETDTQYF. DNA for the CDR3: TGCGCCAGCAGCTTGGCCCTAGCTGAGACAGATACGCAGTATTTT. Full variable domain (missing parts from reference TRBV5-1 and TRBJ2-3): KAGVTQTPRYLIKTRGQQVTLSCSPISGHRSVSWYQQTPGQGLQFLFEYFSETQRNKGNFPGRFSGRQFSNSRSEMNVSTLELGDSALYLCASSLALAETDTQYFGPGTRLTVL.

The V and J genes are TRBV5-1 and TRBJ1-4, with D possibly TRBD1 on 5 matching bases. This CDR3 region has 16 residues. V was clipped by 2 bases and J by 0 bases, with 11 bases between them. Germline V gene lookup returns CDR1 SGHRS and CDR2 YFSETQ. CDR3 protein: CASSFGHLATNEKLFF. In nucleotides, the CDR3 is TGCGCCAGCAGCTTCGGACATCTTGCAACTAATGAAAAACTGTTTTTT.

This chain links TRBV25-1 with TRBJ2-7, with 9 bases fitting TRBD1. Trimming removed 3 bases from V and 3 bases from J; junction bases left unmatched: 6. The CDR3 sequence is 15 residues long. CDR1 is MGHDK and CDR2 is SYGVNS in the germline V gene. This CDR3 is CASSERTTGGYEQYF. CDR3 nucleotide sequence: TGTGCCAGCAGTGAGAGGACGACAGGGGGCTACGAGCAGTACTTC.

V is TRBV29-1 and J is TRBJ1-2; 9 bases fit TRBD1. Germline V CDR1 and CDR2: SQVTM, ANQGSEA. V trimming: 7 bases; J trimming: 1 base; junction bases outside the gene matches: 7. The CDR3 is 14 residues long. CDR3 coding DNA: TGCAGCGCCGCACCGGGACAGGGTAACTATGGCTACACCTTC. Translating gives CSAAPGQGNYGYTF.

CDR3 in amino acids: CASSYGADVNYGYTF. CDR3 in DNA: TGTGCCAGCAGTTACGGGGCAGACGTGAACTATGGCTACACCTTC. This sequence joins TRBV6-5 and TRBJ1-2; weak D call: TRBD1 (5 bases). V dropped 2 bases and J dropped 2 bases, with 12 bases sitting between them. This CDR3 region has 15 residues. The germline V gene encodes CDR1 MNHEY and CDR2 SVGAGI.

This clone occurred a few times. In DNA, the CDR3 is TGTGCCAGCAGCCCCGCGACAGGGGGCAGGTATGGCTACACCTTC. Its protein product is CASSPATGGRYGYTF. The V call is TRBV7-9, the J call TRBJ1-2, with 10 bases fitting TRBD1. The V segment lost 5 bases and the J segment 5 bases; nucleotides outside the gene matches: 8. CDR1 and CDR2 from the germline V gene are SEHNR and FQNEAQ (reference sequence). This CDR3 has 15 residues.

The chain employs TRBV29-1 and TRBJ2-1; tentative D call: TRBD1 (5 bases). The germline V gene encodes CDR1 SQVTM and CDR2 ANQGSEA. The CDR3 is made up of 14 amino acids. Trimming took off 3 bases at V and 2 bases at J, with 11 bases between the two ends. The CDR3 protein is CSVDKGKTYNEQFF. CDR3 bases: TGCAGCGTTGATAAGGGGAAGACCTACAATGAGCAGTTCTTC.

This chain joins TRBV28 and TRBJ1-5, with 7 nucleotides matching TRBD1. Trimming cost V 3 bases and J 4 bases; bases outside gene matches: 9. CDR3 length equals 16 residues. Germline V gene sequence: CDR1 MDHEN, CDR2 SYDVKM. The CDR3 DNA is TGTGCCAGCAGTTTGAGTAGGGGGCTAGGAAATCAGCCCCAGCATTTT. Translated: CASSLSRGLGNQPQHF.

The CDR3 loop reads CASSSDHNEQFF. CDR3 nucleotide sequence: TGTGCCAGCAGTTCAGATCACAATGAGCAGTTCTTC. The gene calls are TRBV11-3 and TRBJ2-1; D gene unclear. The CDR3 is 12 amino acids. The V gene lost 6 bases and the J gene lost 5 bases, with 8 bases spanning the gap. Germline values: CDR1 SGHNT, CDR2 YENEEA.

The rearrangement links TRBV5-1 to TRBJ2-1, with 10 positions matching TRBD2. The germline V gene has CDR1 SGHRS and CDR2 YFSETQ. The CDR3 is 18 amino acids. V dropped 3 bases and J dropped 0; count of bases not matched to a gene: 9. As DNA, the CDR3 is TGCGCCAGCAGCTCTAAGCCACTAGCGGGAAACTCCTACAATGAGCAGTTCTTC. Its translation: CASSSKPLAGNSYNEQFF. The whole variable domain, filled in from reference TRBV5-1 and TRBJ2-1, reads KAGVTQTPRYLIKTRGQQVTLSCSPISGHRSVSWYQQTPGQGLQFLFEYFSETQRNKGNFPGRFSGRQFSNSRSEMNVSTLELGDSALYLCASSSKPLAGNSYNEQFFGPGTRLTVL.

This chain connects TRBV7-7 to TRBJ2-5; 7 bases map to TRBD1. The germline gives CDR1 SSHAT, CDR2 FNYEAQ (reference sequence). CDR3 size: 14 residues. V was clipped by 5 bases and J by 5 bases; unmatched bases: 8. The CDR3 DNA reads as TGTGCCAGCAGCCAACAGGGGTTTGGCGAGACCCAGTACTTC. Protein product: CASSQQGFGETQYF.

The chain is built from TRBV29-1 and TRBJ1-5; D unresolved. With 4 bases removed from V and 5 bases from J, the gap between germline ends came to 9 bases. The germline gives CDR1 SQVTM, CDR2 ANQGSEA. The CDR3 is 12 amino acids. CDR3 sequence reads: CSVGARDQPQHF. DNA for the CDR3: TGCAGCGTTGGGGCAAGAGATCAGCCCCAGCATTTT.

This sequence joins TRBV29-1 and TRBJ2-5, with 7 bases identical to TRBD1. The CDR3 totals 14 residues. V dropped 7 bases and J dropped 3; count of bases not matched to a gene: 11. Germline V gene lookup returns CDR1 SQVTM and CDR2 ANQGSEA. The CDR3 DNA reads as TGCAGCGCCGTTCCGGGGACAGCGAAAGAGACCCAGTACTTC. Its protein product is CSAVPGTAKETQYF.

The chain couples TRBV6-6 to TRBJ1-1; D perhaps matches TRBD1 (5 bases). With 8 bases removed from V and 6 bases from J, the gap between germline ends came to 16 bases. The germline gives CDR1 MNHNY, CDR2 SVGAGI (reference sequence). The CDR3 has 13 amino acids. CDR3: CASEEPRGSEAFF. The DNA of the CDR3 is TGTGCCAGCGAGGAACCCCGGGGGTCTGAAGCTTTCTTT.

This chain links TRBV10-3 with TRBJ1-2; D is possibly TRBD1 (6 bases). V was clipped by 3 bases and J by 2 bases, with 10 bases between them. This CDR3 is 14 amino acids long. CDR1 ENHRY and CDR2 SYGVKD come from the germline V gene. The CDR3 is CAISDARGNYGYTF. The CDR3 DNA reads TGTGCCATCAGTGATGCCAGGGGCAACTATGGCTACACCTTC.

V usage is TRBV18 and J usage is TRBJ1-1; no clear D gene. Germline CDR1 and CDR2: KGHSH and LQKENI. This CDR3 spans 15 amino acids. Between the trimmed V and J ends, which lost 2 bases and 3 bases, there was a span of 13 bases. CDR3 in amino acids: CASSPGLGRDTEAFF. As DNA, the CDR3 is TGTGCCAGCTCACCAGGGCTGGGGAGGGACACTGAAGCTTTCTTT.

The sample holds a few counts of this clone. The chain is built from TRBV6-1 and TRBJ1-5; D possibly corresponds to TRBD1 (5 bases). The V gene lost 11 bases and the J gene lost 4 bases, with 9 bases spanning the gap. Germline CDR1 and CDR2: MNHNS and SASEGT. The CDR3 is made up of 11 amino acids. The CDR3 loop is CAVGGNQPQHF. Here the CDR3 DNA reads TGTGCCGTGGGGGGGAATCAGCCCCAGCATTTT.

Here the CDR3 DNA reads TGTGCCTGGAGGACAGCGAATAGCAATCAGCCCCAGCATTTT. The encoded protein is CAWRTANSNQPQHF. The V call is TRBV30, the J call TRBJ1-5; possibly TRBD1 for D (5 bases). Germline lookup yields CDR1 GTSNPN and CDR2 SVGIG (reference sequence). The CDR3 is 14 amino acids. Trimming shortened V by 3 bases and J by 0 bases, and 9 bases separated the two germline ends.

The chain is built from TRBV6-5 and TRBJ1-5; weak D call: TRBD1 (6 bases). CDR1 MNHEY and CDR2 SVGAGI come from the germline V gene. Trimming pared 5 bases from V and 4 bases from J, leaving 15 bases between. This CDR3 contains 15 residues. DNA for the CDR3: TGTGCCAGCAGTCTTGATGGGGGCGCGAATCAGCCCCAGCATTTT. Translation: CASSLDGGANQPQHF.

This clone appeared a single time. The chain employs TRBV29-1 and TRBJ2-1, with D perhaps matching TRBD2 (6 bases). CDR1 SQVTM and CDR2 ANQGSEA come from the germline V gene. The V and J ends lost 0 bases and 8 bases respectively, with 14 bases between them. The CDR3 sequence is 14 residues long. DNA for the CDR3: TGCAGCGTTGAAGACTCGCACGGGGGTTATGAGCAGTTCTTC. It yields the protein CSVEDSHGGYEQFF.

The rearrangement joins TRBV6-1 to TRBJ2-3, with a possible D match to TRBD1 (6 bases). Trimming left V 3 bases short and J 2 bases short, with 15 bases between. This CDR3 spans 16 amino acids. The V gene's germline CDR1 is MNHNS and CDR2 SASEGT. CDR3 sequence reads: CASSEEGTPVTDTQYF. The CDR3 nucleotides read TGTGCCAGCAGTGAGGAAGGGACACCGGTCACAGATACGCAGTATTTT.

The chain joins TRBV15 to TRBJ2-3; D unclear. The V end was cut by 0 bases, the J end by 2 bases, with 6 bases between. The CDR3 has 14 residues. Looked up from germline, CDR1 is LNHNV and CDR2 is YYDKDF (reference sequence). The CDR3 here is CATSREGLTDTQYF. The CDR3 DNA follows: TGTGCCACCAGCAGAGAGGGCCTCACAGATACGCAGTATTTT. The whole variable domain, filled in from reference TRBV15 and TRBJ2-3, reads DAMVIQNPRYQVTQFGKPVTLSCSQTLNHNVMYWYQQKSSQAPKLLFHYYDKDFNNEADTPDNFQSRRPNTSFCFLDIRSPGLGDTAMYLCATSREGLTDTQYFGPGTRLTVL.

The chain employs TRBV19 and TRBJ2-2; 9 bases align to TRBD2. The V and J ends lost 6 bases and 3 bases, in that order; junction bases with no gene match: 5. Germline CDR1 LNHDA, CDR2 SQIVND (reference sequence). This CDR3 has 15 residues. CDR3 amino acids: CASRRAGGDTGELFF. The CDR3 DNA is TGTGCCAGTAGACGAGCGGGGGGCGACACCGGGGAGCTGTTTTTT. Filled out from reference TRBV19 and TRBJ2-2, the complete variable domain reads DGGITQSPKYLFRKEGQNVTLSCEQNLNHDAMYWYRQDPGQGLRLIYYSQIVNDFQKGDIAEGYSVSREKKESFPLTVTSAQKNPTAFYLCASRRAGGDTGELFFGEGSRLTVL.

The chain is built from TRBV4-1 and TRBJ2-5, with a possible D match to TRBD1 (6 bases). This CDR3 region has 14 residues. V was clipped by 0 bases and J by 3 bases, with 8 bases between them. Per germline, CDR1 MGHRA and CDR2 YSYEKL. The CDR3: CASSQDQGKETQYF. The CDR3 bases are TGCGCCAGCAGCCAAGACCAGGGGAAAGAGACCCAGTACTTC.

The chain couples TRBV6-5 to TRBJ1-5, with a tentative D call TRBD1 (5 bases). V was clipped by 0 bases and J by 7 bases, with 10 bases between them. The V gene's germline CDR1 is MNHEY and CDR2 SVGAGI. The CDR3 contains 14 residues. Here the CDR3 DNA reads TGTGCCAGCAGTTACTCGGGGGGGAAGCAGCCCCAGCATTTT. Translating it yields CASSYSGGKQPQHF.

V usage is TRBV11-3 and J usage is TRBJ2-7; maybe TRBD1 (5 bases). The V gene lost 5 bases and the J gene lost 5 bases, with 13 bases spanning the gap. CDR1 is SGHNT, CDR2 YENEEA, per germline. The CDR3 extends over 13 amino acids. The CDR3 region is CASSTLQVHEQYF. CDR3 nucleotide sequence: TGTGCCAGCAGCACCTTACAGGTCCACGAGCAGTACTTC.

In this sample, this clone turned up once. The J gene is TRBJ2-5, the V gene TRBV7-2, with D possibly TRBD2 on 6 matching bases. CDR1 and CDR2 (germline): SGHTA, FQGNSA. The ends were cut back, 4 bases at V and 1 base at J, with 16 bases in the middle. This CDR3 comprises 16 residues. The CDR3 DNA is TGTGCCAGCAGCTCCGGGACTCTCCCTTTCCAAGAGACCCAGTACTTC. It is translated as CASSSGTLPFQETQYF.